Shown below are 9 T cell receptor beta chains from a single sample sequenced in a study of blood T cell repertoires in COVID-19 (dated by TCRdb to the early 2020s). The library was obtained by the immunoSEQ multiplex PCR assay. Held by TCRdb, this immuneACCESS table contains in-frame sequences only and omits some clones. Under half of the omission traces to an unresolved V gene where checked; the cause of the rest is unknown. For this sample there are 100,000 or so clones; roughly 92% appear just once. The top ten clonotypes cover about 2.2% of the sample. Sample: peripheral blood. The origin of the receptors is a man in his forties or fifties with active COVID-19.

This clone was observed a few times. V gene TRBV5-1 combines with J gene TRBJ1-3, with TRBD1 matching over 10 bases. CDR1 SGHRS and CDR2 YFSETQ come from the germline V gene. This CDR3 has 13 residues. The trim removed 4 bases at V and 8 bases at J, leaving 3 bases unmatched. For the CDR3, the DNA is TGCGCCAGCAGCGCCGGACAGGGGGACACCATATATTTT. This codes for CASSAGQGDTIYF.

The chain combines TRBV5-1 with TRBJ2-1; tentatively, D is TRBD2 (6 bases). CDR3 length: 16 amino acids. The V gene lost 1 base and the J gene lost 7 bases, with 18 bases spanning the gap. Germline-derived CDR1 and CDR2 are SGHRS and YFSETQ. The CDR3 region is CASSLSARDLINEQFF. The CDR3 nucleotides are TGCGCCAGCAGCTTGAGTGCACGGGACTTAATTAATGAGCAGTTCTTC.

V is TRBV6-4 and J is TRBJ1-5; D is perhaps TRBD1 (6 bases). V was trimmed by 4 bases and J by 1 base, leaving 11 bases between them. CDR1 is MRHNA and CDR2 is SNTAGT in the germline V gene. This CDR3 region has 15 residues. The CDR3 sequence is CASSVGHGSNQPQHF. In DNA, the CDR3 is TGTGCCAGCAGTGTGGGACACGGAAGCAATCAGCCCCAGCATTTT.

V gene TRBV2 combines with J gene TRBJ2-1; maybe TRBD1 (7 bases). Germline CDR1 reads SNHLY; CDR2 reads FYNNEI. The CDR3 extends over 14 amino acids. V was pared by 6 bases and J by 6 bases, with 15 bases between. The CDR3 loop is CASSAGGQSNEQFF. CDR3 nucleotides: TGTGCCAGCAGCGCCGGGGGACAGTCCAATGAGCAGTTCTTC.

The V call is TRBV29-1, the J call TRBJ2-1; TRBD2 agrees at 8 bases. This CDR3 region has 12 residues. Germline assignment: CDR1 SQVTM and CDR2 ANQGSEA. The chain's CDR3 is CTYWAGGNEQFF. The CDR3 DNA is TGCACCTATTGGGCGGGGGGCAATGAGCAGTTCTTC.

Written as DNA, the CDR3 is TGTGCCAGCAACCAGCGGGGGGGCCTATCCTACGAGCAGTACTTC. Its protein is CASNQRGGLSYEQYF. The chain employs TRBV6-5 and TRBJ2-7; 10 bases align to TRBD2. V was clipped by 7 bases and J by 1 base; unmatched bases: 7. The CDR3 is 15 residues long. The germline CDR1 and CDR2 sequences are MNHEY and SVGAGI.

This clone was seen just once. As DNA, the CDR3 is TGTGCCAGCAGCCAAGCACAGAATGAAAAACTGTTTTTT. Amino acid sequence: CASSQAQNEKLFF. The genes are TRBV3-1 (or the pseudogene TRBV3-2) and TRBJ1-4; D is unresolved. CDR1 is LGHDT, CDR2 YNNKEL, per germline (reference sequence). This CDR3 has 13 amino acids. The ends were cut back, 1 base at V and 5 bases at J, with 5 bases in the middle.

The CDR3 protein is CASSRQGRSSGANVLTF. CDR3 nucleotides: TGTGCCAGCAGCCGACAGGGAAGGAGCTCTGGGGCCAACGTCCTGACTTTC. V gene TRBV7-3 combines with J gene TRBJ2-6; TRBD1 agrees at 7 bases. V was pared by 5 bases and J by 0 bases, with 7 bases of the junction left unmatched. The CDR3 contains 17 residues. Looked up from germline, CDR1 is SGHTA and CDR2 is FQGTGA.

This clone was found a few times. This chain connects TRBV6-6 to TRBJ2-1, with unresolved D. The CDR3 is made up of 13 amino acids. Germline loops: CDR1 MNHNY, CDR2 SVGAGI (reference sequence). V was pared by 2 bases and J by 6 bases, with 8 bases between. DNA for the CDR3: TGTGCCAGCAGTTACCAGGCCCTCAATGAGCAGTTCTTC. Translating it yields CASSYQALNEQFF.